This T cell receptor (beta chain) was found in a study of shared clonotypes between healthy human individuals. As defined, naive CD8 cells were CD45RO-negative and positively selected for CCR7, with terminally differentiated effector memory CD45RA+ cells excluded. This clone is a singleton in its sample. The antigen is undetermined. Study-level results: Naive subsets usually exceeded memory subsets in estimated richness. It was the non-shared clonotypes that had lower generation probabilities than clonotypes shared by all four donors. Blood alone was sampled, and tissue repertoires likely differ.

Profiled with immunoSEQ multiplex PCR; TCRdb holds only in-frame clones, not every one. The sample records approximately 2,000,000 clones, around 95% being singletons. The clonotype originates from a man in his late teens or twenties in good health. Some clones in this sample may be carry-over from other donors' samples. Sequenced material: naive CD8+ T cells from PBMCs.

Here the CDR3 reads CASSQDDRAGGRGADTQYF. CDR3 bases: TGCGCCAGCAGCCAAGATGACCGAGCGGGAGGGAGGGGCGCAGATACGCAGTATTTT. The V gene is TRBV4-3, the J gene TRBJ2-3; TRBD2 matches at 10 bases. Per the germline V gene, CDR1 is LGHNA and CDR2 is YSLEER. This CDR3 spans 19 amino acids. With 0 bases clipped from V and 4 bases from J, the junction kept 13 bases outside the gene matches.